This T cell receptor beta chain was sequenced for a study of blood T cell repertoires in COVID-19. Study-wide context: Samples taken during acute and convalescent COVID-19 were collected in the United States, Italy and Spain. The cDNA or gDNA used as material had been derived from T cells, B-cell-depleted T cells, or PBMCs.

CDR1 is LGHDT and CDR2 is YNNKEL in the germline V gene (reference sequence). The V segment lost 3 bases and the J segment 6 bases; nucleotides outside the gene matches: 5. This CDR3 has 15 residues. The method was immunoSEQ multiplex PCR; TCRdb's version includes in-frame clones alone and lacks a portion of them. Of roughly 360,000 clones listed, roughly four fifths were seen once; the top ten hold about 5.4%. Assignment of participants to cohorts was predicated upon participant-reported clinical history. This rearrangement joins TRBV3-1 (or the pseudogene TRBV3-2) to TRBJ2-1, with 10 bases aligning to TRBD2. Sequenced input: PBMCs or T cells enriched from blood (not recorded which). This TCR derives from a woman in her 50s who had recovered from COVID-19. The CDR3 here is CASSHGLAEGNEQFF. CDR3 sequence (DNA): TGTGCCAGCAGCCATGGACTAGCGGAAGGCAATGAGCAGTTCTTC.